This TCR beta chain originates from a study of blood T cell repertoires in COVID-19. Study-level information: Both acute and convalescent COVID-19 samples were obtained from the United States, Italy and Spain. T cells, B-cell-depleted T cells, or PBMCs provided the cDNA or gDNA that served as material.

V lost 3 bases and J lost 7, with 10 bases in between. Germline V gene data show CDR1 as ENHRY and CDR2 as SYGVKD. This CDR3 comprises 13 residues. As originally analysed: How many nucleated cells were present was estimated from reference gene primer amplification. Sequencing used immunoSEQ multiplex PCR; TCRdb keeps in-frame clones, though not all of them. The V and J calls and clone size are taken from that table; D and trimming were inferred from the DNA. The repertoire has 100,000 to 150,000 clones, around 89% of them found once; the top ten carry about 1.5%. The TCR comes from a human donor in a cohort sampled during active COVID-19. The sequencing input was peripheral blood. The chain links TRBV10-3 to TRBJ1-5; TRBD1 is a possible D gene (5 bases). CDR3 in amino acids: CAISEQEVQPQHF. The DNA for the CDR3 is TGTGCCATCAGTGAACAGGAAGTCCAGCCCCAGCATTTT.